This is a list of T cell receptor beta chains from one sample in a study of control samples from healthy donors and cancer patients. Here immunoSEQ multiplex PCR was the method, and the copy in TCRdb shows in-frame clones only, minus some. The data contain some 250,000 clones, about four fifths of them singletons. Input material: PBMCs. The receptors here all came from a woman aged 60 to 75 with lung cancer. Both conserved end residues are part of each CDR3. Each record gives: clone size, V gene, J gene, CDR3 length, D gene, CDR3 protein, CDR3 DNA. A D gene is named only where the DNA matches it firmly. Not every row has a clone size; where given, it reads once, few, many or a size class.

>-|TRBV2|TRBJ1-3|15|-
CASSAPDGSGNTIYF
TGTGCCAGCAGTGCCCCCGACGGCTCTGGAAACACCATATATTTT
>-|TRBV10-3|TRBJ2-6|15|-
CAISEELSGANVLTF
TGTGCCATCAGTGAAGAGCTCTCTGGGGCCAACGTCCTGACTTTC
>-|TRBV7-3|TRBJ2-2|15|-
CASSLNPGSTGELFF
TGTGCCAGCAGCTTAAACCCAGGGAGCACCGGGGAGCTGTTTTTT
>-|TRBV6-5|TRBJ2-1|16|-
CASSYSWGPPYNEQFF
TGTGCCAGCAGTTACTCGTGGGGGCCACCCTACAATGAGCAGTTCTTC
>-|TRBV18|TRBJ1-3|16|-
CASSPPWNPSGNTIYF
TGTGCCAGCTCACCCCCGTGGAACCCGTCTGGAAACACCATATATTTT
>-|TRBV4-1|TRBJ1-2|18|TRBD1
CASSQDPSSGTGDYGYTF
TGCGCCAGCAGCCAAGATCCCTCTTCCGGGACAGGGGACTATGGCTACACCTTC
>-|TRBV11-2|TRBJ2-5|14|-
CASSPGRRSETQYF
TGTGCCAGCAGCCCAGGCAGGCGGTCAGAGACCCAGTACTTC
>-|TRBV12-3/TRBV12-4|TRBJ1-1|13|-
CASSPGLNTEAFF
TGTGCCAGCAGCCCAGGGTTGAACACTGAAGCTTTCTTT
>-|TRBV5-1|TRBJ2-2|15|-
CASSLVLVGTGELFF
TGCGCCAGCAGCTTGGTGCTAGTTGGCACCGGGGAGCTGTTTTTT
>-|TRBV30|TRBJ2-5|13|TRBD1
CAWVRDRGQTQYF
TGTGCCTGGGTCCGGGACAGGGGACAGACCCAGTACTTC
>-|TRBV9|TRBJ2-1|14|TRBD1
CASSVRGQFNEQFF
TGTGCCAGCAGCGTGAGGGGACAGTTCAATGAGCAGTTCTTC
>-|TRBV9|TRBJ1-2|14|-
CASSVPGRASGYTF
TGTGCCAGCAGCGTACCGGGCAGGGCGTCTGGCTACACCTTC
>-|TRBV9|TRBJ2-3|16|-
CASSVGASFSTDTQYF
TGTGCCAGCAGCGTAGGGGCCAGCTTTAGCACAGATACGCAGTATTTT
>once|TRBV7-2|TRBJ2-1|14|TRBD2
CASSVTSGSNEQFF
TGTGCCAGCAGCGTTACTAGCGGGAGTAATGAGCAGTTCTTC
>-|TRBV9|TRBJ2-2|16|TRBD2
CASSMTSGRANGELFF
TGTGCCAGCAGCATGACTAGCGGGAGGGCCAACGGGGAGCTGTTTTTT
>-|TRBV15|TRBJ1-4|17|-
CATSRAGSRWVGEKLFF
TGTGCCACCAGCAGAGCGGGTAGTCGGTGGGTAGGGGAAAAACTGTTTTTT
>-|TRBV7-3|TRBJ2-7|13|-
CASSPSPSYEQYF
TGTGCCAGCAGCCCAAGCCCCTCCTACGAGCAGTACTTC
>-|TRBV15|TRBJ2-7|17|TRBD1
CATSRDYGTGAYYEQYF
TGTGCCACCAGCAGAGACTACGGGACAGGGGCGTACTACGAGCAGTACTTC
>few|TRBV5-1|TRBJ2-1|15|-
CASSLGGTTYNEQFF
TGCGCCAGCAGCTTGGGAGGGACCACCTACAATGAGCAGTTCTTC
>-|TRBV7-2|TRBJ2-5|15|-
CASSLIAGMLETQYF
TGTGCCAGCAGCTTAATCGCTGGGATGTTAGAGACCCAGTACTTC
>-|TRBV27|TRBJ1-5|16|-
CASTEEGRTSNQPQHF
TGTGCCAGCACCGAGGAGGGACGAACGAGCAATCAGCCCCAGCATTTT
>-|TRBV6-5|TRBJ2-5|14|TRBD1
CASIEPGGTETQYF
TGTGCCAGCATCGAGCCAGGGGGTACAGAGACCCAGTACTTC
>-|TRBV2|TRBJ2-1|11|-
CASHTNREQFF
TGTGCCAGCCACACCAACAGAGAGCAGTTCTTC
>-|TRBV7-7|TRBJ2-1|13|-
CASSLEPNNEQFF
TGTGCTAGCAGCTTAGAGCCGAACAATGAGCAGTTCTTC
>few|TRBV5-6|TRBJ1-2|14|-
CASSLRDTNYGYTF
TGTGCCAGCAGCTTGCGTGACACCAACTATGGCTACACCTTC
>-|TRBV3-1/TRBV3-2|TRBJ1-2|15|-
CASTISGGHGYGYTF
TGTGCCAGCACCATAAGTGGGGGTCACGGCTATGGCTACACCTTC
>-|TRBV29-1|TRBJ2-5|12|-
CSVGGQGETQYF
TGCAGCGTTGGAGGTCAGGGCGAGACCCAGTACTTC
>-|TRBV4-1|TRBJ2-3|16|-
CASSQGRDLVADTQYF
TGCGCCAGCAGCCAAGGTCGGGACCTAGTGGCAGATACGCAGTATTTT
>-|TRBV28|TRBJ1-4|15|-
CAGGAGSEVGEKLFF
TGTGCCGGGGGAGCAGGGAGCGAAGTGGGTGAAAAACTGTTTTTT
>-|TRBV7-2|TRBJ2-1|13|-
CASSLIGSGEQFF
TGTGCCAGCAGCCTAATCGGGTCCGGCGAGCAGTTCTTC
>-|TRBV5-1|TRBJ1-1|15|-
CASSLNRAGYTEAFF
TGCGCCAGCAGCCTTAACAGGGCTGGGTACACTGAAGCTTTCTTT
>-|TRBV7-8|TRBJ1-2|15|-
CASSLGRGLRLSYTF
TGTGCCAGCAGCTTAGGTAGGGGCCTGCGTTTGAGCTACACCTTC
>-|TRBV4-1|TRBJ1-1|12|-
CASSQDHREAFF
TGCGCCAGCAGCCAAGATCATCGTGAAGCTTTCTTT
>-|TRBV6-5|TRBJ2-7|14|TRBD1
CASSYVGTAAEQYF
TGTGCCAGCAGTTACGTGGGGACAGCCGCCGAGCAGTACTTC
>-|TRBV5-6|TRBJ1-2|14|TRBD1
CASSIGQGTYGYTF
TGTGCCAGCAGCATAGGACAGGGCACCTATGGCTACACCTTC
>-|TRBV4-2|TRBJ1-1|14|-
CASSQERTNTEAFF
TGTGCCAGCAGCCAAGAGAGAACCAACACTGAAGCTTTCTTT
>-|TRBV6-4|TRBJ1-2|18|TRBD1
CASSERINRGKESYGYTF
TGTGCCAGCAGTGAGAGGATAAACAGGGGGAAAGAAAGCTATGGCTACACCTTC
>-|TRBV3-1/TRBV3-2|TRBJ1-3|17|TRBD1
CASSRSGQGLSGNTIYF
TGTGCCAGCAGCCGATCGGGACAGGGCCTCTCTGGAAACACCATATATTTT
>once|TRBV3-1/TRBV3-2|TRBJ2-5|17|TRBD2
CASSQVLSGGRVETQYF
TGTGCCAGCAGCCAAGTACTCAGCGGGGGCCGGGTAGAGACCCAGTACTTC
>-|TRBV10-3|TRBJ2-3|15|-
CAISENGGSTDTQYF
TGTGCCATCAGTGAGAATGGGGGTAGCACAGATACGCAGTATTTT
>-|TRBV3-1/TRBV3-2|TRBJ2-7|12|-
CASSQETGEQYF
TGTGCCAGCAGCCAAGAAACTGGCGAGCAGTACTTC
>-|TRBV18|TRBJ1-4|15|TRBD1
CASSLDRGYDEKLFF
TGTGCCAGCTCACTGGACAGGGGTTATGATGAAAAACTGTTTTTT
>many|TRBV15|TRBJ2-3|13|-
CATSLAVADTQYF
TGTGCCACCAGTTTAGCCGTCGCAGATACGCAGTATTTT
>-|TRBV18|TRBJ2-6|17|-
CASSPFMGESGANVLTF
TGTGCCAGCTCACCATTTATGGGGGAGTCTGGGGCCAACGTCCTGACTTTC
>-|TRBV15|TRBJ2-3|15|-
CATSQGGADTDTQYF
TGTGCCACCTCCCAAGGGGGGGCGGACACAGATACGCAGTATTTT
>once|TRBV27|TRBJ1-1|14|-
CASSFWGGGTEAFF
TGTGCCAGCAGTTTCTGGGGTGGGGGCACTGAAGCTTTCTTT
>-|TRBV7-8|TRBJ2-6|19|TRBD1
CASSFSGDRVMAGANVLTF
TGTGCCAGCAGCTTTTCCGGGGACAGGGTGATGGCTGGGGCCAACGTCCTGACTTTC